This T cell receptor beta chain was obtained from a study of T cells in Graves' hyperthyroidism and ophthalmopathy. Study-wide points: By a 13 V-J model, ophthalmopathy was set apart from stable hyperthyroidism.

The germline V gene encodes CDR1 DFQATT and CDR2 SNEGSKA (reference sequence). Trimming shortened V by 4 bases and J by 7 bases, and 10 bases separated the two germline ends. This CDR3 comprises 11 residues. Regions amplified from RNA transcripts were the TCR beta CDR3 regions. The HTBI primer set drove a first-round RT-PCR of the TCR CDR3. TCRdb itself ran the multiplex PCR reads through MiXCR, one entry per CDR3 protein. The table has about 540,000 distinct CDR3 sequences, about half seen once. As for this clonotype: Its antigen is not known.

The V call is TRBV20-1, the J call TRBJ1-2; D remains unclear. The source material was peripheral blood or thyroid tissue (not recorded which). This TCR came from a woman younger than 35 with Graves' hyperthyroidism. CDR3 in amino acids: CSAKLTSGYTF. The CDR3 DNA follows: TGCAGTGCTAAATTGACAAGTGGCTACACCTTC.